Presented here are 23 T cell receptor beta chains from one specimen sequenced in a study of blood T cell repertoires in COVID-19. Some clones are missing from TCRdb's copy, which holds only in-frame ones; the method was immunoSEQ multiplex PCR. The table has some 48,000 clones, approximately 82% seen once. The specimen was PBMCs or T cells enriched from blood (not recorded which). Receptors originate from a woman between 50 and 59 years old with acute COVID-19.

The chain uses TRBV27 and TRBJ1-2; tentative D call: TRBD1 (5 bases). V dropped 5 bases and J dropped 0 bases, with 22 bases sitting between them. CDR3 size: 18 residues. CDR1 is MNHEY, CDR2 SMNVEV, per germline (reference sequence). The CDR3 DNA sequence: TGTGCCAGCAGTCGAAGGGGAGCCCCCCGGGACTCTAACTATGGCTACACCTTC. Protein: CASSRRGAPRDSNYGYTF.

This chain joins TRBV30 and TRBJ2-7, with 9 positions matching TRBD1. The CDR3 consists of 15 residues. The germline V gene encodes CDR1 GTSNPN and CDR2 SVGIG (reference sequence). Trimming removed 0 bases from V and 2 bases from J; junction bases left unmatched: 5. CDR3 nucleotide sequence: TGTGCCTGGAGTGTAGGCGGGACAGGGACCTACGAGCAGTACTTC. It is translated as CAWSVGGTGTYEQYF.

This chain uses TRBV5-1 with TRBJ2-5; 10 bases agree with TRBD1. CDR1 and CDR2 from the germline V gene are SGHRS and YFSETQ. The V gene end was trimmed by 3 bases and the J gene end by 5 bases; junction bases not matched to a gene: 10. The CDR3 loop spans 16 amino acids. CDR3 in DNA: TGCGCCAGCAGCTCAGGGGGACAGGGGAAAGGGGAGACCCAGTACTTC. As protein: CASSSGGQGKGETQYF.

V and J are TRBV5-1 and TRBJ2-5; the D gene is possibly TRBD1 (6 bases). V lost 0 bases and J lost 2, with 11 bases in between. CDR3 length: 15 residues. The V gene's germline CDR1 is SGHRS and CDR2 YFSETQ. This chain's CDR3 is CASSLAQGLQETQYF. CDR3 bases: TGCGCCAGCAGCTTGGCCCAGGGGTTACAAGAGACCCAGTACTTC. The full variable domain, in which reference TRBV5-1 and TRBJ2-5 provide the parts outside the CDR3, is KAGVTQTPRYLIKTRGQQVTLSCSPISGHRSVSWYQQTPGQGLQFLFEYFSETQRNKGNFPGRFSGRQFSNSRSEMNVSTLELGDSALYLCASSLAQGLQETQYFGPGTRLLVL.

This clone was detected a few times. J is TRBJ1-5 and V is TRBV16; TRBD1 agrees at 8 bases. The CDR3 spans 13 residues. Germline V gene sequence: CDR1 KGHSY, CDR2 FQNENV. The V and J ends lost 9 bases and 6 bases, in that order; junction bases with no gene match: 7. The CDR3 DNA sequence: TGTGCCAGTGGGACAGGCTTGGCTCAGCCCCAGCATTTT. This gives the protein CASGTGLAQPQHF.

The CDR3 nucleotides read TGTGCCAGCACCTTGACAGGGCCACCTTACTATGGCTACACCTTC. Residues: CASTLTGPPYYGYTF. The rearrangement links TRBV28 to TRBJ1-2; 7 nucleotides agree with TRBD1. V shed 7 bases and J 3 bases; nucleotides not matched to a gene: 11. Germline lookup yields CDR1 MDHEN and CDR2 SYDVKM. This CDR3 is 15 amino acids long.

The V call is TRBV9, the J call TRBJ1-1; 9 bases map to TRBD1. The V and J ends lost 5 bases and 5 bases, in that order; junction bases with no gene match: 4. CDR3 length: 13 residues. The germline V gene encodes CDR1 SGDLS and CDR2 YYNGEE. The CDR3 DNA follows: TGTGCCAGCAGTGGGACAGGGCGGACTGAAGCTTTCTTT. Amino acids: CASSGTGRTEAFF. The full variable domain, with the rest looked up from reference TRBV9 and TRBJ1-1, is DSGVTQTPKHLITATGQRVTLRCSPRSGDLSVYWYQQSLDQGLQFLIQYYNGEERAKGNILERFSAQQFPDLHSELNLSSLELGDSALYFCASSGTGRTEAFFGQGTRLTVV.

The rearrangement joins TRBV11-3 to TRBJ2-3; D remains ambiguous. V lost 1 base and J lost 2, with 10 bases in between. This CDR3 region has 15 residues. The germline gives CDR1 SGHNT, CDR2 YENEEA. The CDR3 sequence is CASSLGLRLTDTQYF. The CDR3, as DNA: TGTGCCAGCAGCTTAGGGCTCCGCCTCACAGATACGCAGTATTTT.

The gene calls are TRBV7-3 and TRBJ2-1; 9 bases are shared with TRBD1. CDR1 and CDR2 from the germline V gene are SGHTA and FQGTGA. This CDR3 contains 15 residues. After removal of 6 bases from V and 7 bases from J, the junction contained 10 bases not matched to a gene. The CDR3 DNA reads TGTGCCAGCAGGCTTCCGGGACAGGGTAGTAATGAGCAGTTCTTC. It codes for CASRLPGQGSNEQFF.

V usage is TRBV6-4 and J usage is TRBJ1-1, with unresolved D. The CDR3 runs to 13 residues. CDR1 and CDR2 from the germline V gene are MRHNA and SNTAGT. V was clipped by 6 bases and J by 2 bases, with 10 bases between them. CDR3 sequence reads: CASSHELNTEAFF. As DNA, the CDR3 is TGTGCCAGCAGCCACGAGTTAAACACTGAAGCTTTCTTT.

The CDR3 region is CASKAREALNTEAFF. CDR3 DNA: TGCGCCAGCAAGGCTCGGGAGGCCCTGAACACTGAAGCTTTCTTT. The V and J genes are TRBV5-1 and TRBJ1-1; D remains unclear. The germline V and J ends were trimmed by 6 bases and 0 bases, with 15 bases remaining between them. CDR1 and CDR2 from the germline V gene are SGHRS and YFSETQ. The CDR3 has 15 residues.

V gene TRBV7-9 combines with J gene TRBJ2-4, with 8 bases that match TRBD1. Trimming cost V 5 bases and J 5 bases; bases outside gene matches: 5. The germline gives CDR1 SEHNR, CDR2 FQNEAQ (reference sequence). The CDR3 contains 14 residues. CDR3 amino acids: CASSPLDRENIQYF. The DNA of the CDR3 is TGTGCCAGCAGCCCTCTGGACAGGGAAAACATTCAGTACTTC.

Here the CDR3 reads CAWTAGATDTQYF. For the CDR3, the DNA is TGTGCCTGGACAGCGGGGGCCACAGATACGCAGTATTTT. The chain joins TRBV30 to TRBJ2-3; 8 nucleotides match TRBD2. The CDR3 extends over 13 amino acids. V dropped 4 bases and J dropped 2; count of bases not matched to a gene: 2. Germline CDR1 reads GTSNPN; CDR2 reads SVGIG (reference sequence).

The rearrangement uses TRBV30 and TRBJ1-4; D possibly corresponds to TRBD1 (5 bases). The CDR3 has 13 amino acids. Germline CDR1 and CDR2: GTSNPN and SVGIG (reference sequence). Trimming removed 2 bases at V and 7 bases at J, with 11 bases between. The CDR3 loop is CAWSTGNGEKLFF. CDR3 in DNA: TGTGCCTGGAGTACAGGCAACGGTGAAAAACTGTTTTTT. Drawing the rest from reference TRBV30 and TRBJ1-4, the complete variable domain is SQTIHQWPATLVQPVGSPLSLECTVEGTSNPNLYWYRQAAGRGLQLLFYSVGIGQISSEVPQNLSASRPQDRQFILSSKKLLLSDSGFYLCAWSTGNGEKLFFGSGTQLSVL.

V gene TRBV4-1 combines with J gene TRBJ1-2, with 9 bases matching TRBD1. Germline lookup yields CDR1 MGHRA and CDR2 YSYEKL. This CDR3 spans 15 amino acids. Trimming removed 1 base from V and 2 bases from J; junction bases left unmatched: 2. Here the CDR3 reads CASSQGTGVNYGYTF. CDR3 nucleotides: TGCGCCAGCAGCCAAGGGACAGGGGTCAACTATGGCTACACCTTC.

The chain combines TRBV21-1 with TRBJ1-5; the table assigns TRBD1, which was not confirmed against the DNA. TRBV21-1 is designated a pseudogene. The CDR3 has 15 amino acids. The CDR3 reads CASSKGGPCDQPQHF. CDR3 in DNA: TGTGCCAGCAGCAAAGGTGGCCCATGTGATCAGCCCCAGCATTTT.

This clone was seen a few times. The rearrangement uses TRBV6-5 and TRBJ2-1; a possible D gene is TRBD2 (5 bases). The CDR3 sequence is 12 residues long. V lost 7 bases, J lost 4 bases, and 8 bases lay in between. Germline-derived CDR1 and CDR2 are MNHEY and SVGAGI. DNA for the CDR3: TGTGCCAGCACTACGGGATACAATGAGCAGTTCTTC. Amino acid sequence: CASTTGYNEQFF.

The chain recombines TRBV6-5 with TRBJ1-3; D is possibly TRBD1 (5 bases). Germline values: CDR1 MNHEY, CDR2 SVGAGI. The CDR3 has 16 residues. V lost 0 bases and J lost 0, with 9 bases in between. CDR3 in amino acids: CASSYSRQTSGNTIYF. CDR3 coding DNA: TGTGCCAGCAGTTACTCACGACAGACCTCTGGAAACACCATATATTTT.

The chain carries TRBV9 and TRBJ2-2; a weak D match, TRBD2 (6 bases). Germline CDR1 SGDLS, CDR2 YYNGEE. The CDR3 length is 13 residues. V lost 4 bases to trimming and J lost 7 bases, with 11 bases between them. The CDR3 here is CASSIREIGELFF. CDR3 coding DNA: TGTGCCAGCAGCATCCGGGAGATCGGGGAGCTGTTTTTT.

The genes are TRBV12-3 or TRBV12-4 and TRBJ2-7; D possibly corresponds to TRBD2 (6 bases). CDR3 length equals 12 residues. Trimming shortened V by 3 bases and J by 5 bases, and 8 bases separated the two germline ends. The CDR3, as DNA: TGTGCCAGCAGTTTTGGACTAAACGAGCAGTACTTC. It codes for CASSFGLNEQYF.

J is TRBJ1-1 and V is TRBV5-6; D unresolved. Germline V lookup: CDR1 SGHDT, CDR2 YYEEEE. The CDR3 consists of 14 residues. V was shortened by 4 bases and J by 3 bases, with 13 bases between the two germline ends. The DNA of the CDR3 is TGTGCCAGCAGCCCGGAGGTGACCGACACTGAAGCTTTCTTT. Translation: CASSPEVTDTEAFF.

The chain links TRBV7-2 to TRBJ2-1; 11 nucleotides line up with TRBD2. Trimming took 3 bases from V and 6 from J; bases not matched to a gene: 4. Germline lookup yields CDR1 SGHTA and CDR2 FQGNSA. The CDR3 spans 15 residues. As DNA, the CDR3 is TGTGCCAGCAGCTTCCTAGCGGGGGGAGGCAATGAGCAGTTCTTC. Amino acid sequence: CASSFLAGGGNEQFF.

The V gene is TRBV7-9, the J gene TRBJ1-1, with a weak D call TRBD1 (5 bases). V was clipped by 3 bases and J by 8 bases, with 10 bases between them. This CDR3 is 12 amino acids long. In germline, CDR1 is SEHNR, CDR2 FQNEAQ (reference sequence). The CDR3 region is CASSFSTGEAFF. In nucleotides, the CDR3 is TGTGCCAGCAGCTTCAGTACAGGAGAAGCTTTCTTT.